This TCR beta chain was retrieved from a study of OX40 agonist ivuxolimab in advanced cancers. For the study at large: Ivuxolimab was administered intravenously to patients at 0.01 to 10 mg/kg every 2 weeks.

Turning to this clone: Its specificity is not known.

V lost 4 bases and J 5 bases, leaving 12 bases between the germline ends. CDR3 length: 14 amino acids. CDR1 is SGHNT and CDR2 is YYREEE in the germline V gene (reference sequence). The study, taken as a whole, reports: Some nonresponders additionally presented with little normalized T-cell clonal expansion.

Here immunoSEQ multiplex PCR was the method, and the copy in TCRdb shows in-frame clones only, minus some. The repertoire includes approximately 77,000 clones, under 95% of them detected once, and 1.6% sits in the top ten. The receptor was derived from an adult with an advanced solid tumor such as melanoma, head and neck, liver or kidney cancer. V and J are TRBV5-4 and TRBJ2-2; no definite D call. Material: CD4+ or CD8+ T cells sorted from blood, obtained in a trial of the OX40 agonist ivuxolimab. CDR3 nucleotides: TGTGCCAGCAGCCCCTCGGGCAGGACCGGGGAGCTGTTTTTT. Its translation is CASSPSGRTGELFF.